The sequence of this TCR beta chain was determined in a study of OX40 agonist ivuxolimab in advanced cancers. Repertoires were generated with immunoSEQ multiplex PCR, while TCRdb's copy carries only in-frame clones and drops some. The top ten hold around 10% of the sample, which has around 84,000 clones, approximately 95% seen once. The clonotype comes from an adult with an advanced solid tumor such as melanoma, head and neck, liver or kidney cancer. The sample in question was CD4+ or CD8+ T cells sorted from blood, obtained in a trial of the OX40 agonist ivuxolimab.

CDR3 residues: CASSAPGQGPEQYF. The CDR3, as DNA: TGTGCCAGCAGCGCGCCGGGACAGGGGCCCGAGCAGTACTTC. The chain combines TRBV5-4 with TRBJ2-7; 10 bases are shared with TRBD1. CDR3 length: 14 residues. J lost 6 bases, V lost 4 bases, and 7 bases had no gene match. The V gene's germline CDR1 is SGHNT and CDR2 YYREEE (reference sequence).